These 28 T cell receptor beta chains originate from one sample sequenced in a study of cytotoxic CD8 clonotypes in ibrutinib-treated CLL. Clones were read by immunoSEQ multiplex PCR, and TCRdb kept only the in-frame ones, dropping some. The sample holds about 120,000 clones, 50% to 65% seen once. The sample consisted of PBMCs, taken after 24 months of ibrutinib treatment. The source of these receptors is a human donor with chronic lymphocytic leukemia.

This clone occurred many times. The chain links TRBV6-5 to TRBJ1-6; D may be TRBD1 (6 bases). Deletions cut 6 bases from V and 8 bases from J, with 14 bases between. Germline V gene lookup returns CDR1 MNHEY and CDR2 SVGAGI. The CDR3 is 14 amino acids. CDR3 in amino acids: CASRDQGYDSPLHF. The CDR3 DNA reads TGTGCCAGCAGGGATCAGGGGTATGATTCACCCCTCCACTTT.

This clone was observed a few times. This chain links TRBV18 with TRBJ2-3; D uncertain. Trimming took off 1 base at V and 6 bases at J, with 11 bases between the two ends. Germline CDR1 reads KGHSH; CDR2 reads LQKENI. This CDR3 spans 14 amino acids. DNA of the CDR3: TGTGCCAGCTCACCACAGGGAAAGAGGGATACGCAGTATTTT. This codes for CASSPQGKRDTQYF.

This clone was counted a few times. The rearrangement links TRBV5-1 to TRBJ2-7; 11 nucleotides match TRBD1. The V gene's germline CDR1 is SGHRS and CDR2 YFSETQ. V was clipped by 4 bases and J by 5 bases; unmatched bases: 5. This CDR3 has 14 amino acids. The CDR3 sequence is CASSLRTGGNEQYF. The CDR3 DNA follows: TGCGCCAGCAGCCTTCGGACAGGGGGCAACGAGCAGTACTTC.

Comment on this clone: Other nucleotide sequences in the sample specify the same CDR3. The chain is built from TRBV7-6 and TRBJ2-7; 7 bases align to TRBD1. V was clipped by 4 bases and J by 2 bases; unmatched bases: 5. Germline lookup yields CDR1 SGHVS and CDR2 FNYEAQ. This CDR3 is built from 14 residues. CDR3 DNA sequence: TGTGCCAGCAGCTCGGACAGGCCTCCCTACGAGCAGTACTTC. Translated, it gives CASSSDRPPYEQYF.

CDR3 in amino acids: CASSLDRSYGYTF. The CDR3 DNA is TGTGCCAGCTCATTAGACAGGTCCTATGGCTACACCTTC. The rearrangement uses TRBV18 and TRBJ1-2, with D maybe TRBD1 (6 bases). The CDR3 totals 13 residues. The germline V gene encodes CDR1 KGHSH and CDR2 LQKENI. Trimming removed 5 bases at V and 4 bases at J, with 11 bases between.

The CDR3 spells CASSYSPDRNGYTF. CDR3 DNA sequence: TGTGCCAGCAGTTACTCTCCAGACCGGAATGGCTACACCTTC. This chain connects TRBV6-5 to TRBJ1-2, with D uncertain. The CDR3 is 14 residues long. Germline lookup yields CDR1 MNHEY and CDR2 SVGAGI. The ends were cut back, 0 bases at V and 6 bases at J, with 11 bases in the middle.

This clone appeared once. The rearrangement links TRBV7-9 to TRBJ2-1, with a weak D call TRBD2 (7 bases). CDR1 and CDR2 from the germline V gene are SEHNR and FQNEAQ (reference sequence). CDR3 length: 15 amino acids. V was shortened by 1 base and J by 3 bases, with 10 bases between the two germline ends. The CDR3 coding sequence is TGTGCCAGCAGCTTAGACGGGGGGCGCTACAATGAGCAGTTCTTC. Protein product: CASSLDGGRYNEQFF. Combining the CDR3 with reference TRBV7-9 and TRBJ2-1 gives the whole variable domain DTGVSQNPRHKITKRGQNVTFRCDPISEHNRLYWYRQTLGQGPEFLTYFQNEAQLEKSRLLSDRFSAERPKGSFSTLEIQRTEQGDSAMYLCASSLDGGRYNEQFFGPGTRLTVL.

The J gene is TRBJ1-5, the V gene TRBV18, with unresolved D. The V end was cut by 6 bases, the J end by 4 bases, with 10 bases between. Looked up from germline, CDR1 is KGHSH and CDR2 is LQKENI. This CDR3 has 13 residues. The CDR3 spells CASSPIRNQPQHF. As DNA, the CDR3 is TGTGCCAGCTCCCCCATCAGAAATCAGCCCCAGCATTTT.

This clone occurred a few times. The DNA for the CDR3 is TGTGCCACCTCTCTCGAGCCCACGAGAGGCTACACCTTC. This translates into CATSLEPTRGYTF. V and J are TRBV6-5 and TRBJ1-2; D remains ambiguous. Germline lookup yields CDR1 MNHEY and CDR2 SVGAGI. The CDR3 runs 13 residues. V lost 10 bases and J lost 8, with 20 bases in between.

V gene TRBV7-3 combines with J gene TRBJ2-1; D gene ambiguous. The CDR3 spans 15 residues. V gave up 5 bases and J gave up 0 bases, with 11 bases separating them. Germline-derived CDR1 and CDR2 are SGHTA and FQGTGA. The CDR3 region is CASSADGSSYNEQFF. CDR3 DNA: TGTGCCAGCAGCGCGGACGGTTCCTCCTACAATGAGCAGTTCTTC.

This chain joins TRBV9 and TRBJ2-1; D not resolved. V was cut by 4 bases and J by 1 base, with 9 bases left in between. CDR3 length equals 14 residues. Germline loops: CDR1 SGDLS, CDR2 YYNGEE. The CDR3 DNA is TGTGCCAGCAGCTGGGGAACATCCTACAATGAGCAGTTCTTC. Its translation: CASSWGTSYNEQFF.

Notes on this clone: A junction boundary mismatches the germline segment, possibly from a read error. The chain links TRBV5-6 to TRBJ2-5; no clear D. Germline V gives CDR1 SGHDT, CDR2 YYEEEE. The CDR3 totals 12 residues. CDR3 in amino acids: CASSLGTPGEHF. CDR3 DNA sequence: TGTGCCAGCAGCTTGGGGACCCCGGGTGAGCACTTC. Filled out from reference TRBV5-6 and TRBJ2-5, the complete variable domain reads DAGVTQSPTHLIKTRGQQVTLRCSPKSGHDTVSWYQQALGQGPQFIFQYYEEEERQRGNFPDRFSGHQFPNYSSELNVNALLLGDSALYLCASSLGTPGEHFGPGTRLLVL.

The rearrangement joins TRBV28 to TRBJ1-1, with a possible D match to TRBD1 (5 bases). CDR1 MDHEN and CDR2 SYDVKM come from the germline V gene. The germline V and J ends were trimmed by 7 bases and 4 bases, with 16 bases remaining between them. CDR3 size: 14 residues. DNA for the CDR3: TGTGCCAGCACGGCGGGGGGAGGAAGCACTGAAGCTTTCTTT. Translation gives CASTAGGGSTEAFF. Based on the CDR3 plus reference TRBV28 and TRBJ1-1, the full variable domain is DVKVTQSSRYLVKRTGEKVFLECVQDMDHENMFWYRQDPGLGLRLIYFSYDVKMKEKGDIPEGYSVSREKKERFSLILESASTNQTSMYLCASTAGGGSTEAFFGQGTRLTVV.

This clone was observed a few times. This chain links TRBV9 with TRBJ2-7, with 9 bases lining up with TRBD1. V lost 4 bases, J lost 6 bases, and 11 bases stayed unmatched. The CDR3 spans 15 residues. CDR1 SGDLS and CDR2 YYNGEE come from the germline V gene. The chain's CDR3 is CASSLEGTGLREQYF. The CDR3 nucleotides are TGTGCCAGCAGCCTGGAGGGGACAGGGCTCCGCGAGCAGTACTTC.

There are a few counts of this clone. The chain links TRBV28 to TRBJ1-2; unclear D gene. Trimming left V 5 bases short and J 8 bases short, with 12 bases between. Germline CDR1 MDHEN, CDR2 SYDVKM. This CDR3 has 12 residues. DNA of the CDR3: TGTGCCAGCAGTCCACGGACGGCGGGCTACACCTTC. As protein: CASSPRTAGYTF.

In its sample, this clone was seen once. J is TRBJ2-7 and V is TRBV28; 7 positions agree with TRBD2. CDR3 length: 14 amino acids. Germline CDR1 and CDR2: MDHEN and SYDVKM. The V gene end was trimmed by 6 bases and the J gene end by 1 base; junction bases not matched to a gene: 6. As DNA, the CDR3 is TGTGCCAGCAGGAGGCCTAGCGGTTCCTACGAGCAGTACTTC. It is translated as CASRRPSGSYEQYF. Combining the CDR3 with reference TRBV28 and TRBJ2-7 gives the whole variable domain DVKVTQSSRYLVKRTGEKVFLECVQDMDHENMFWYRQDPGLGLRLIYFSYDVKMKEKGDIPEGYSVSREKKERFSLILESASTNQTSMYLCASRRPSGSYEQYFGPGTRLTVT.

The rearrangement uses TRBV11-3 and TRBJ2-7; 11 bases map to TRBD2. CDR1 is SGHNT and CDR2 is YENEEA in the germline V gene. Trimming removed 5 bases from V and 3 bases from J; junction bases left unmatched: 3. The CDR3 totals 14 residues. CDR3 protein: CASSTGTSGYEQYF. The CDR3 DNA reads TGTGCCAGCAGCACCGGGACTAGCGGCTACGAGCAGTACTTC.

This clone was seen only once. This chain joins TRBV21-1 and TRBJ2-3; TRBD2 was called by the table and not checked on the DNA. TRBV21-1 is classified as a pseudogene. The CDR3 is 13 amino acids. CDR3 sequence reads: CASSMTSTDTQYF. The CDR3 nucleotides read TGTGCCAGCAGCATGACTAGCACAGATACGCAGTATTTT.

The chain couples TRBV5-1 to TRBJ2-3, with 7 bases that match TRBD2. The CDR3 spans 15 residues. V dropped 2 bases and J dropped 5; count of bases not matched to a gene: 8. Germline values: CDR1 SGHRS, CDR2 YFSETQ. This chain's CDR3 is CASSFNVGGLDTQYF. DNA of the CDR3: TGCGCCAGCAGCTTCAATGTGGGGGGGTTAGATACGCAGTATTTT.

In its sample, this clone was seen a few times. The gene calls are TRBV30 and TRBJ2-5; TRBD2 aligns across 9 bases. CDR1 and CDR2 (germline): GTSNPN, SVGIG (reference sequence). The CDR3 spans 16 residues. With V trimmed by 1 base and J by 3 bases, 9 bases remained unmatched. CDR3 DNA: TGTGCCTGGAGTGAGTACCCTAGCGGGATGAAAGAGACCCAGTACTTC. Amino acids: CAWSEYPSGMKETQYF. The entire variable domain, with the rest obtained from reference TRBV30 and TRBJ2-5, is as follows: SQTIHQWPATLVQPVGSPLSLECTVEGTSNPNLYWYRQAAGRGLQLLFYSVGIGQISSEVPQNLSASRPQDRQFILSSKKLLLSDSGFYLCAWSEYPSGMKETQYFGPGTRLLVL.

This clone occurred many times. The J gene is TRBJ2-5, the V gene TRBV13; TRBD2 matches 7 bases. This CDR3 comprises 15 residues. Germline CDR1 is PRHDT and CDR2 is FYEKMQ (reference sequence). V was pared by 3 bases and J by 3 bases, with 7 bases of the junction left unmatched. CDR3 region: CASSLGSRGKETQYF. In DNA form, the CDR3 reads TGTGCCAGCAGCTTGGGTTCGCGGGGGAAAGAGACCCAGTACTTC.

This clone appeared a few times. The CDR3 loop reads CASASGSLSYEQYF. CDR3 sequence (DNA): TGCGCCAGCGCATCGGGATCGCTCTCCTACGAGCAGTACTTC. The chain uses TRBV5-1 and TRBJ2-7; D is possibly TRBD2 (5 bases). The CDR3 is 14 residues long. Germline CDR1 SGHRS, CDR2 YFSETQ. V lost 7 bases to trimming and J lost 0 bases, with 14 bases between them.

This clone occurred a few times. This chain joins TRBV6-6 and TRBJ2-2; D is ambiguous. V gave up 7 bases and J gave up 1 base, with 10 bases separating them. Germline V lookup: CDR1 MNHNY, CDR2 SVGAGI (reference sequence). The CDR3 contains 14 residues. The CDR3 DNA sequence: TGTGCCAGCATCGGAAGGGAGAACACCGGGGAGCTGTTTTTT. Translated: CASIGRENTGELFF.

There are a few counts of this clone. V and J are TRBV30 and TRBJ1-1; D gene ambiguous. This CDR3 spans 13 amino acids. V lost 5 bases to trimming and J lost 1 base, with 11 bases between them. Germline CDR1 GTSNPN, CDR2 SVGIG (reference sequence). The CDR3 protein is CAWGADGNTEAFF. CDR3 DNA sequence: TGTGCCTGGGGAGCGGACGGGAACACTGAAGCTTTCTTT.

This clone has a handful of counts. This sequence joins TRBV25-1 and TRBJ1-2; D not certain. V lost 3 bases and J lost 5, with 4 bases in between. The CDR3 is 11 residues long. CDR1 MGHDK and CDR2 SYGVNS come from the germline V gene. This CDR3 reads CASSERYGYTF. The CDR3 DNA reads TGTGCCAGCAGTGAGAGGTATGGCTACACCTTC.

V usage is TRBV7-3 and J usage is TRBJ2-5; D ambiguous. CDR1 is SGHTA and CDR2 is FQGTGA in the germline V gene. Trimming left V 0 bases short and J 1 base short, with 6 bases between. CDR3 length equals 14 residues. The CDR3 protein is CASSLTASQETQYF. The CDR3 DNA reads as TGTGCCAGCAGCTTAACGGCCAGCCAAGAGACCCAGTACTTC.

The chain couples TRBV7-8 to TRBJ2-2, with 10 positions matching TRBD1. Trimming removed 4 bases from V and 5 bases from J; junction bases left unmatched: 7. Germline CDR1 reads SGHVS; CDR2 reads FQNEAQ. The CDR3 is 16 residues long. The CDR3 DNA reads TGTGCCAGCAGCTCAAGGACAGGGGGAAATACCGGGGAGCTGTTTTTT. It specifies CASSSRTGGNTGELFF.

This clone was detected once. The chain is built from TRBV7-2 and TRBJ1-1; 9 bases map to TRBD1. The CDR3 spans 14 residues. CDR1 is SGHTA, CDR2 FQGNSA, per germline. With V trimmed by 5 bases and J by 4 bases, 5 bases remained unmatched. CDR3 nucleotides: TGTGCCAGCAGCGTCGGGACAGGGAGCACTGAAGCTTTCTTT. Translating gives CASSVGTGSTEAFF.